This record concerns one T cell receptor beta chain sequence. Its target is unknown. This sample is drawn from a study of cytomegalovirus exposure and HLA in healthy donors. Study overall: T cells numbering about 179 million yielded fewer than 140 million unique TCR beta sequences in an earlier analysis.

The PCR was carried out with 60 Vbeta primers and 13 Jbeta primers. The protocol was immunoSEQ multiplex PCR, while the TCRdb copy is restricted to in-frame clones and leaves out a portion. The table records some 130,000 clones, about 85% of them present only once. Likely unrecorded immune exposures existed in these nominally healthy donors. The CDR3 extends over 14 amino acids. Germline-derived CDR1 and CDR2 are SNHLY and FYNNEI. The V end was cut by 4 bases, the J end by 3 bases, with 9 bases between. Notes on the study in general: A list of around 150 TCR beta chains associated with cytomegalovirus was given. TCR beta chain V- and J-gene trimming was linked, in a later analysis, to a missense variant in DCLRE1C.

This receptor was taken from a boy aged 10-17 years in good health and CMV-seronegative. The V and J genes are TRBV2 and TRBJ1-4; D not resolved. Sequences were obtained from PBMCs. The CDR3 DNA follows: TGTGCCAGCAGTGTAGGAGCTTCTAATGAAAAACTGTTTTTT. This codes for CASSVGASNEKLFF.